The 24 T cell receptor beta chains presented below share a single source sample, sequenced in a study of cytomegalovirus exposure and HLA in healthy donors. 13 Jbeta primers and 60 Vbeta primers were used for the PCR. Produced via immunoSEQ multiplex PCR; TCRdb's table is partial and in-frame only. This sample's table reports 100,000 or so clones. Specimen: PBMCs. All receptors come from a woman aged 30 to 39 in good health and CMV-seronegative.

Judged by frequency, this clone is medium-sized (0.01 to 0.1%). The rearrangement uses TRBV19 and TRBJ1-5; TRBD1 agrees at 7 bases. The CDR3 sequence is 14 residues long. The germline gives CDR1 LNHDA, CDR2 SQIVND (reference sequence). The V gene end was trimmed by 6 bases and the J gene end by 4 bases; junction bases not matched to a gene: 6. The CDR3 region has the DNA TGTGCCAGTAGGACGGGACAGCTTAATCAGCCCCAGCATTTT. Translation: CASRTGQLNQPQHF.

The chain couples TRBV28 to TRBJ1-1, with D possibly TRBD1 on 5 matching bases. The V end was cut by 5 bases, the J end by 0 bases, with 19 bases between. This CDR3 comprises 17 residues. Germline V gene sequence: CDR1 MDHEN, CDR2 SYDVKM. The CDR3 protein is CASSGGGPFLMNTEAFF. In nucleotides, the CDR3 is TGTGCCAGCAGTGGGGGAGGCCCTTTCCTCATGAACACTGAAGCTTTCTTT.

The chain has TRBV29-1 and TRBJ1-2, with TRBD1 matching 7 bases. This CDR3 contains 12 residues. Germline CDR1 and CDR2: SQVTM and ANQGSEA. With V trimmed by 4 bases and J by 3 bases, 2 bases remained unmatched. The CDR3 loop is CSVAQGHYGYTF. The CDR3 DNA reads TGCAGCGTTGCACAGGGGCACTATGGCTACACCTTC.

V gene TRBV29-1 combines with J gene TRBJ2-3, with 15 bases matching TRBD2. This CDR3 is 19 amino acids long. The trim removed 5 bases at V and 0 bases at J, leaving 12 bases unmatched. CDR1 is SQVTM and CDR2 is ANQGSEA in the germline V gene. The CDR3 here is CSVLLGLAGGPGSTDTQYF. In nucleotides, the CDR3 is TGCAGCGTTCTCCTAGGACTAGCGGGGGGGCCTGGAAGCACAGATACGCAGTATTTT.

The V and J genes are TRBV7-9 and TRBJ2-1, with D unclear. The germline V gene has CDR1 SEHNR and CDR2 FQNEAQ (reference sequence). CDR3 length: 12 amino acids. Deletions cut 5 bases from V and 6 bases from J, with 8 bases between. CDR3 in amino acids: CASSPLSNEQFF. Written as DNA, the CDR3 is TGTGCCAGCAGCCCCCTCAGCAATGAGCAGTTCTTC. The whole variable domain, remainder taken from reference TRBV7-9 and TRBJ2-1, is DTGVSQNPRHKITKRGQNVTFRCDPISEHNRLYWYRQTLGQGPEFLTYFQNEAQLEKSRLLSDRFSAERPKGSFSTLEIQRTEQGDSAMYLCASSPLSNEQFFGPGTRLTVL.

V usage is TRBV5-6 and J usage is TRBJ1-2; 11 bases are a match to TRBD1. This CDR3 has 15 amino acids. Germline values: CDR1 SGHDT, CDR2 YYEEEE. With V trimmed by 4 bases and J by 6 bases, 8 bases remained unmatched. The CDR3 DNA reads as TGTGCCAGCAGCACGGGACAGGGGGTCATTAATGGCTACACCTTC. Translating it yields CASSTGQGVINGYTF.

The V gene is TRBV11-2, the J gene TRBJ1-2, with 7 bases fitting TRBD1. The CDR3 covers 14 residues. V was clipped by 5 bases and J by 3 bases; unmatched bases: 6. CDR1 is SGHAT and CDR2 is FQNNGV in the germline V gene. The CDR3 sequence: CASSRDSNDYGYTF. CDR3 coding DNA: TGTGCCAGCAGCCGGGACAGTAATGACTATGGCTACACCTTC.

Worth noting for this clone: One junction end disagrees with the germline gene, perhaps due to a read error. The rearrangement joins TRBV4-1 to TRBJ1-2; D might be TRBD1 (6 bases). Germline V gene lookup returns CDR1 MGHRA and CDR2 YSYEKL. The CDR3 contains 13 residues. CDR3 protein: CASSLDSSYDYTF. DNA for the CDR3: TGCGCCAGCAGCCTGGACAGCAGCTATGACTACACCTTC.

The chain combines TRBV5-1 with TRBJ1-3; D is ambiguous. Germline V gives CDR1 SGHRS, CDR2 YFSETQ. The V end lost 0 bases, the J end lost 4 bases, and 8 bases lay between the germline ends. CDR3 length equals 14 residues. The CDR3 nucleotides are TGCGCCAGCAGCTTGGAGGCAGCGGGAAACACCATATATTTT. Its translation is CASSLEAAGNTIYF.

The CDR3 bases are TGTGCCAGCAGATTCAACAGGGTAGATCAGCCCCAGCATTTT. As protein: CASRFNRVDQPQHF. This chain joins TRBV6-6 and TRBJ1-5; D is possibly TRBD1 (6 bases). Germline CDR1 reads MNHNY; CDR2 reads SVGAGI (reference sequence). The CDR3 is 14 amino acids. The V end lost 6 bases, the J end lost 5 bases, and 14 bases lay between the germline ends.

V gene TRBV6-5 combines with J gene TRBJ2-2; D might be TRBD1 (6 bases). The length of the CDR3 is 14 residues. Germline lookup yields CDR1 MNHEY and CDR2 SVGAGI. V dropped 10 bases and J dropped 0 bases, with 12 bases sitting between them. The CDR3 spells CATYRTANTGELFF. The CDR3 bases are TGTGCCACCTACAGGACAGCGAACACCGGGGAGCTGTTTTTT.

This clone is labeled medium-sized based on frequency. This sequence joins TRBV28 and TRBJ1-3, with 9 bases aligning to TRBD1. Germline CDR1 is MDHEN and CDR2 is SYDVKM. This CDR3 region has 17 residues. With 1 base clipped from V and 4 bases from J, the junction kept 8 bases outside the gene matches. DNA for the CDR3: TGTGCCAGCAGTTTATTCGGGACAGGGTCTTCCGGAAACACCATATATTTT. Its protein product is CASSLFGTGSSGNTIYF.

The chain links TRBV7-3 to TRBJ2-3; D call uncertain. Between the trimmed V and J ends, which lost 4 bases and 5 bases, there was a span of 10 bases. Germline lookup yields CDR1 SGHTA and CDR2 FQGTGA. The CDR3 spans 13 residues. This chain's CDR3 is CASSSLVGDTQYF. Written as DNA, the CDR3 is TGTGCCAGCAGCTCCCTAGTCGGAGATACGCAGTATTTT.

The chain uses TRBV5-1 and TRBJ2-1; 12 bases are shared with TRBD2. The CDR3 totals 13 residues. CDR1 and CDR2 from the germline V gene are SGHRS and YFSETQ. The ends lost 4 bases at V and 8 bases at J; junction bases unmatched: 1. CDR3 region: CASSGTSGHEQFF. The CDR3 nucleotides read TGCGCCAGCAGCGGGACTAGCGGGCATGAGCAGTTCTTC.

Worth noting for this clone: Relative to the germline gene, one junction end is altered; a read error may explain this. CDR3 sequence reads: CASMDRRVLNTEASF. The CDR3 DNA is TGTGCCAGCATGGACAGGAGAGTCCTGAACACTGAAGCTTCCTTT. The rearrangement uses TRBV27 and TRBJ1-1; TRBD1 matches 7 bases. Germline CDR1 is MNHEY and CDR2 is SMNVEV (reference sequence). CDR3 size: 15 residues.

The rearrangement joins TRBV27 to TRBJ2-7; D possibly corresponds to TRBD1 (6 bases). The ends were cut back, 6 bases at V and 0 bases at J, with 12 bases in the middle. The CDR3 is 14 amino acids. Germline CDR1 is MNHEY and CDR2 is SMNVEV (reference sequence). CDR3 coding DNA: TGTGCCAGCAGCTTGACAGGAAGCTCCTACGAGCAGTACTTC. Protein: CASSLTGSSYEQYF.

The J gene is TRBJ2-7, the V gene TRBV5-1; D may be TRBD2 (5 bases). V gave up 0 bases and J gave up 2 bases, with 6 bases separating them. Per the germline V gene, CDR1 is SGHRS and CDR2 is YFSETQ. The CDR3 sequence is 13 residues long. The CDR3 region is CASSLGGPYEQYF. The CDR3, as DNA: TGCGCCAGCAGCTTGGGAGGGCCCTACGAGCAGTACTTC.

V usage is TRBV5-6 and J usage is TRBJ1-3, with a weak D call TRBD1 (5 bases). CDR3 length: 13 amino acids. The V end was cut by 1 base, the J end by 10 bases, with 12 bases between. In germline, CDR1 is SGHDT, CDR2 YYEEEE. In DNA, the CDR3 is TGTGCCAGCAGCTTGCCTAGTAAGGGGACCATATATTTT. Its protein is CASSLPSKGTIYF.

V and J are TRBV6-1 and TRBJ1-2; possibly TRBD1 for D (5 bases). The CDR3 extends over 13 amino acids. V shed 5 bases and J shed 6 bases, with 13 bases lying between them. CDR1 MNHNS and CDR2 SASEGT come from the germline V gene. The CDR3 loop reads CASSRTGLDGYTF. The DNA for the CDR3 is TGTGCCAGCAGTCGAACAGGATTGGATGGCTACACCTTC.

The rearrangement links TRBV29-1 to TRBJ2-7, with 8 positions matching TRBD1. Trimming removed 0 bases from V and 7 bases from J; junction bases left unmatched: 8. Germline CDR1 and CDR2: SQVTM and ANQGSEA. This CDR3 contains 14 residues. In DNA form, the CDR3 reads TGCAGCGTTGAAGAAGGCAGGGGGCGCCGGGAGCAGTACTTC. This codes for CSVEEGRGRREQYF.

The rearrangement links TRBV6-1 to TRBJ1-5; 9 bases are a match to TRBD1. The CDR3 spans 13 residues. Germline CDR1 reads MNHNS; CDR2 reads SASEGT. The trim removed 6 bases at V and 7 bases at J, leaving 4 bases unmatched. The CDR3, as DNA: TGTGCCAGCAGGAGACAGGGGGAACAGCCCCAGCATTTT. It translates to CASRRQGEQPQHF.

The genes are TRBV29-1 and TRBJ1-2, with D possibly matching TRBD1 (5 bases). V was trimmed by 0 bases and J by 1 base, leaving 9 bases between them. Germline V CDR1 and CDR2: SQVTM, ANQGSEA. The CDR3 totals 14 residues. The CDR3 coding sequence is TGCAGCGTTGAAGATCATCAGGGTAACTATGGCTACACCTTC. This gives the protein CSVEDHQGNYGYTF.

V and J are TRBV2 and TRBJ1-2; 9 bases agree with TRBD1. This CDR3 is built from 15 residues. Losses at the gene ends were 3 bases for V and 5 bases for J; bases not matched to a gene: 7. Germline V gene sequence: CDR1 SNHLY, CDR2 FYNNEI. The CDR3, as DNA: TGTGCCAGCAGTGACTTGGACAGGGGATTGTATGGCTACACCTTC. Translating gives CASSDLDRGLYGYTF.

V gene TRBV19 combines with J gene TRBJ1-3; D call uncertain. Trimming shortened V by 6 bases and J by 5 bases, and 14 bases separated the two germline ends. This CDR3 is built from 14 residues. Germline loops: CDR1 LNHDA, CDR2 SQIVND (reference sequence). The CDR3 DNA follows: TGTGCCAGTAGCCGTAACCCCGGGAGAAACACCATATATTTT. This sequence encodes CASSRNPGRNTIYF. The full variable domain, in which reference TRBV19 and TRBJ1-3 provide the parts outside the CDR3, is DGGITQSPKYLFRKEGQNVTLSCEQNLNHDAMYWYRQDPGQGLRLIYYSQIVNDFQKGDIAEGYSVSREKKESFPLTVTSAQKNPTAFYLCASSRNPGRNTIYFGEGSWLTVV.